Below are 12 T cell receptor beta chains sequenced from a single sample in a study of cytomegalovirus exposure and HLA in healthy donors. The PCR had 60 Vbeta and 13 Jbeta primers. Measured with immunoSEQ multiplex PCR; TCRdb has only the in-frame clones, and not every one. This sample has over 150,000 clones, with 70% to 80% found just once. The sequenced sample consisted of PBMCs. The origin of the receptors is a woman aged 40 to 55 in good health and CMV-seronegative.

The genes are TRBV5-6 and TRBJ2-1, with TRBD2 matching over 13 bases. Germline values: CDR1 SGHDT, CDR2 YYEEEE. This CDR3 comprises 16 residues. V was clipped by 3 bases and J by 12 bases; unmatched bases: 12. The CDR3 region is CASSWGTSGIQGGQFF. The CDR3 bases are TGTGCCAGCAGCTGGGGGACTAGCGGGATCCAAGGCGGGCAGTTCTTC.

This sequence joins TRBV10-1 and TRBJ2-7; D not resolved. This CDR3 has 16 residues. The V gene's germline CDR1 is WNHNN and CDR2 SYGVQD (reference sequence). Trimming left V 2 bases short and J 0 bases short, with 14 bases between. The CDR3 region is CASSEQPVFSSYEQYF. The CDR3 DNA sequence: TGCGCCAGCAGTGAGCAACCCGTTTTTAGCTCCTACGAGCAGTACTTC.

The chain couples TRBV6-4 to TRBJ1-6; TRBD1 matches 8 bases. The ends lost 3 bases at V and 10 bases at J; junction bases unmatched: 5. Germline V gene sequence: CDR1 MRHNA, CDR2 SNTAGT. This CDR3 is 14 amino acids long. The CDR3 DNA is TGTGCCAGCAGTGAACAGGGGGGTCGGTCACCCCTCCACTTT. Translating gives CASSEQGGRSPLHF.

The genes are TRBV5-4 and TRBJ2-5, with D possibly matching TRBD2 (5 bases). Germline CDR1 SGHNT, CDR2 YYREEE (reference sequence). The CDR3 is 13 amino acids. Between the trimmed V and J ends, which lost 4 bases and 1 base, there was a span of 8 bases. CDR3 nucleotides: TGTGCCAGCAGCCCGGGGATCCAAGAGACCCAGTACTTC. The encoded protein is CASSPGIQETQYF. Combining the CDR3 with reference TRBV5-4 and TRBJ2-5 gives the whole variable domain ETGVTQSPTHLIKTRGQQVTLRCSSQSGHNTVSWYQQALGQGPQFIFQYYREEENGRGNFPPRFSGLQFPNYSSELNVNALELDDSALYLCASSPGIQETQYFGPGTRLLVL.

This chain uses TRBV6-6 with TRBJ1-1, with D tentatively TRBD1 (6 bases). This CDR3 is 14 amino acids long. Germline CDR1 reads MNHNY; CDR2 reads SVGAGI (reference sequence). V lost 2 bases, J lost 3 bases, and 10 bases lay in between. For the CDR3, the DNA is TGTGCCAGCAGTTACCAGGGGCGCGACACTGAAGCTTTCTTT. Its translation is CASSYQGRDTEAFF.

The rearrangement links TRBV18 to TRBJ1-1; D remains ambiguous. The CDR3 sequence is 16 residues long. The germline V gene encodes CDR1 KGHSH and CDR2 LQKENI. V was pared by 3 bases and J by 0 bases, with 14 bases between. This CDR3 is CASSPKSASVNTEAFF. The CDR3 nucleotides read TGTGCCAGCTCACCGAAATCCGCGTCGGTGAACACTGAAGCTTTCTTT.

The chain employs TRBV4-1 and TRBJ2-7; the match to TRBD2 covers 14 bases. Germline V gives CDR1 MGHRA, CDR2 YSYEKL. This CDR3 is built from 17 residues. J gave up 10 bases and V 4 bases, and 15 bases lay outside the gene matches. CDR3 DNA: TGCGCCAGCAGCCTCGACCCCCCCGGGACTAGCGGGGGTTTTCAGTACTTC. Amino acids: CASSLDPPGTSGGFQYF.

The chain employs TRBV28 and TRBJ2-5; the D is unclear. The tail of the sequence fits TRBJ2-7 better, so the J call may be wrong. The CDR3 runs to 14 residues. CDR1 and CDR2 from the germline V gene are MDHEN and SYDVKM. The CDR3 is CASSKYSLVYEQYF. CDR3 in DNA: TGTGCCAGCAGTAAGTACAGCCTGGTCTACGAGCAGTACTTC.

The chain links TRBV7-9 to TRBJ2-4; D ambiguous. This CDR3 comprises 14 residues. Looked up from germline, CDR1 is SEHNR and CDR2 is FQNEAQ (reference sequence). V gave up 5 bases and J gave up 2 bases, with 10 bases separating them. The CDR3 DNA reads TGTGCCAGCAGCCACCCAGGCTCCAAAAACATTCAGTACTTC. Translation gives CASSHPGSKNIQYF.

CDR3 residues: CASRRTGPSTDTQYF. The CDR3 coding sequence is TGTGCCAGCAGACGTACAGGCCCCAGCACAGATACGCAGTATTTT. The chain employs TRBV28 and TRBJ2-3; possibly TRBD1 for D (5 bases). Germline CDR1 and CDR2: MDHEN and SYDVKM. CDR3 size: 15 residues. The V and J ends lost 6 bases and 0 bases respectively, with 13 bases between them.

As concerns this clone: One end of the junction is discordant with germline, which a read error may explain. This chain uses TRBV30 with TRBJ1-2; possible D gene TRBD1, 6 bases. The CDR3 consists of 13 residues. The germline V gene encodes CDR1 GTSNPN and CDR2 SVGIG (reference sequence). CDR3 residues: CAWNAGASLGYAF. In DNA form, the CDR3 reads TGTGCCTGGAACGCAGGGGCCTCCCTAGGCTACGCCTTC.

CDR3: CASSVQGTEKLFF. Written as DNA, the CDR3 is TGTGCCAGCAGCGTACAGGGGACCGAAAAACTGTTTTTT. This rearrangement joins TRBV4-2 to TRBJ1-4, with 7 bases fitting TRBD1. From germline, CDR1 is LGHNA and CDR2 YNFKEQ. V lost 5 bases to trimming and J lost 8 bases; unmatched junction nucleotides: 5. The CDR3 has 13 amino acids.